Listed below are T cell receptor beta chains from one sample, sequenced in a study of shared clonotypes between healthy human individuals. Measured with immunoSEQ multiplex PCR; TCRdb has only the in-frame clones, and not every one. The table has more than 400,000 clones, less than 96% seen once. The sequenced sample consisted of naive CD4+ T cells sorted from blood. Receptor source: a woman aged 25 to 39 in good health. CDR3s include the opening cysteine and the closing phenylalanine or tryptophan. The order of the fields is CDR3 protein, CDR3 DNA, clone size, J gene, V gene, D gene. The D gene is left open where the match is weak. Size is stated for part of the rows, as once, few or many counts, or as a class when the clone is expanded.

CDR3aa: CASSNRVGGTRENNEQFF
CDR3nt: TGTGCCAGCAGCAATAGGGTAGGGGGGACTAGGGAAAACAATGAGCAGTTCTTC
abundance: -
j_gene: TRBJ2-1
v_gene: TRBV7-9
d_gene: TRBD2

CDR3aa: CAWSGDGNQPQHF
CDR3nt: TGTGCCTGGAGTGGGGACGGAAATCAGCCCCAGCATTTT
abundance: -
j_gene: TRBJ1-5
v_gene: TRBV30
d_gene: -

CDR3aa: CASRPESSEQFF
CDR3nt: TGTGCCAGCAGGCCAGAGAGTAGTGAGCAGTTCTTC
abundance: -
j_gene: TRBJ2-1
v_gene: TRBV28
d_gene: -

CDR3aa: CASSQSGSDQPQHF
CDR3nt: TGTGCCAGCTCACAATCAGGGTCGGATCAGCCCCAGCATTTT
abundance: -
j_gene: TRBJ1-5
v_gene: TRBV18
d_gene: -

CDR3aa: CASSQYASQRDYNEQFF
CDR3nt: TGCGCCAGCAGTCAATATGCAAGTCAGAGGGATTACAATGAGCAGTTCTTC
abundance: -
j_gene: TRBJ2-1
v_gene: TRBV23-1
d_gene: -

CDR3aa: CASSLNPGGGWDTQYF
CDR3nt: TGTGCCAGCAGCTTAAACCCGGGAGGCGGATGGGATACGCAGTATTTT
abundance: -
j_gene: TRBJ2-3
v_gene: TRBV11-2
d_gene: TRBD2

CDR3aa: CASSLTGGYEQYF
CDR3nt: TGCGCCAGCAGCTTAACGGGAGGGTACGAGCAGTACTTC
abundance: -
j_gene: TRBJ2-7
v_gene: TRBV5-1
d_gene: TRBD2

CDR3aa: CASSGGDSFSGANVLTF
CDR3nt: TGTGCCAGCAGCGGTGGGGACAGTTTCTCTGGGGCCAACGTCCTGACTTTC
abundance: -
j_gene: TRBJ2-6
v_gene: TRBV2
d_gene: TRBD1

CDR3aa: CAHGSPNSNQPQHF
CDR3nt: TGTGCCCATGGAAGCCCTAATAGCAATCAGCCCCAGCATTTT
abundance: few
j_gene: TRBJ1-5
v_gene: TRBV6-1
d_gene: -

CDR3aa: CASSFRRASYEQYF
CDR3nt: TGTGCCAGCAGTTTTCGGAGGGCCTCCTACGAGCAGTACTTC
abundance: -
j_gene: TRBJ2-7
v_gene: TRBV28
d_gene: -

CDR3aa: CASSLWGLAGSSYEQYF
CDR3nt: TGCGCCAGCAGCTTGTGGGGACTAGCGGGTAGCTCCTACGAGCAGTACTTC
abundance: -
j_gene: TRBJ2-7
v_gene: TRBV5-1
d_gene: TRBD2

CDR3aa: CASSLGNEQYF
CDR3nt: TGTGCCAGCAGCTTAGGTAACGAGCAGTACTTC
abundance: -
j_gene: TRBJ2-7
v_gene: TRBV7-9
d_gene: -

CDR3aa: CASSGGLAETYEQYF
CDR3nt: TGTGCCAGCAGCGGTGGACTAGCGGAAACCTACGAGCAGTACTTC
abundance: -
j_gene: TRBJ2-7
v_gene: TRBV9
d_gene: TRBD2

CDR3aa: CASSPVAGPSTDTQYF
CDR3nt: TGTGCCAGCAGTCCGGTAGCGGGCCCAAGCACAGATACGCAGTATTTT
abundance: -
j_gene: TRBJ2-3
v_gene: TRBV28
d_gene: TRBD2

CDR3aa: CASSGDNYGYTF
CDR3nt: TGTGCCAGTTCAGGAGACAACTATGGCTACACCTTC
abundance: -
j_gene: TRBJ1-2
v_gene: TRBV19
d_gene: -

CDR3aa: CASSHQRDSYNEQFF
CDR3nt: TGTGCCAGCAGTCACCAACGGGACAGCTACAATGAGCAGTTCTTC
abundance: -
j_gene: TRBJ2-1
v_gene: TRBV6-5
d_gene: TRBD1

CDR3aa: CASSLASGIVETQYF
CDR3nt: TGCGCCAGCAGCTTGGCCAGCGGCATCGTAGAGACCCAGTACTTC
abundance: once
j_gene: TRBJ2-5
v_gene: TRBV5-1
d_gene: -

CDR3aa: CASSYSFRGHTGELFF
CDR3nt: TGTGCCAGCAGTTACTCTTTCAGGGGGCACACCGGGGAGCTGTTTTTT
abundance: -
j_gene: TRBJ2-2
v_gene: TRBV6-5
d_gene: TRBD1

CDR3aa: CASSWGQTSTDTQYF
CDR3nt: TGTGCCAGCAGCTGGGGACAGACTAGCACAGATACGCAGTATTTT
abundance: -
j_gene: TRBJ2-3
v_gene: TRBV5-4
d_gene: TRBD1

CDR3aa: CASRGQTSYEQYF
CDR3nt: TGTGCCAGCAGAGGACAAACTTCCTACGAGCAGTACTTC
abundance: -
j_gene: TRBJ2-7
v_gene: TRBV6-1
d_gene: -

CDR3aa: CASSEPRSPSRTEAFF
CDR3nt: TGTGCCAGCAGTGAACCCAGGTCTCCCTCGAGGACTGAAGCTTTCTTT
abundance: -
j_gene: TRBJ1-1
v_gene: TRBV6-1
d_gene: -

CDR3aa: CASSLREGAETQYF
CDR3nt: TGCGCCAGCAGCTTGAGGGAGGGAGCAGAGACCCAGTACTTC
abundance: -
j_gene: TRBJ2-5
v_gene: TRBV5-1
d_gene: TRBD2

CDR3aa: CASFGPANTGELFF
CDR3nt: TGTGCCAGTTTCGGGCCTGCCAACACCGGGGAGCTGTTTTTT
abundance: -
j_gene: TRBJ2-2
v_gene: TRBV19
d_gene: -

CDR3aa: CASGTYGYTF
CDR3nt: TGTGCCAGCGGGACTTATGGCTACACCTTC
abundance: once
j_gene: TRBJ1-2
v_gene: TRBV6-6
d_gene: -

CDR3aa: CASSTATGTNTEAFF
CDR3nt: TGTGCCAGTAGTACGGCGACAGGTACTAACACTGAAGCTTTCTTT
abundance: once
j_gene: TRBJ1-1
v_gene: TRBV19
d_gene: -

CDR3aa: CASSPFQGGLSGANVLTF
CDR3nt: TGTGCCAGCAGTCCCTTCCAAGGGGGTCTCTCTGGGGCCAACGTCCTGACTTTC
abundance: -
j_gene: TRBJ2-6
v_gene: TRBV28
d_gene: -

CDR3aa: CASSLFSGDIGQEINTEAFF
CDR3nt: TGTGCCAGCAGTTTATTCTCCGGGGATATTGGCCAGGAGATCAACACTGAAGCTTTCTTT
abundance: -
j_gene: TRBJ1-1
v_gene: TRBV28
d_gene: -

CDR3aa: CASSMGLADDEQYF
CDR3nt: TGTGCCAGCAGCATGGGTCTAGCTGATGACGAGCAGTACTTC
abundance: -
j_gene: TRBJ2-7
v_gene: TRBV21-1
d_gene: -

CDR3aa: CASSPLGLVEQYF
CDR3nt: TGCGCCAGCAGCCCTCTGGGGTTGGTAGAGCAGTACTTC
abundance: few
j_gene: TRBJ2-7
v_gene: TRBV4-1
d_gene: -

CDR3aa: CASSYLGDGGTDTQYF
CDR3nt: TGTGCCAGCAGTTACTTAGGAGACGGGGGCACAGATACGCAGTATTTT
abundance: -
j_gene: TRBJ2-3
v_gene: TRBV6-5
d_gene: -

CDR3aa: CAWSTGTSGYEQYF
CDR3nt: TGTGCCTGGAGCACCGGGACTAGCGGCTACGAGCAGTACTTC
abundance: -
j_gene: TRBJ2-7
v_gene: TRBV30
d_gene: TRBD2

CDR3aa: CASSRGQFEAFF
CDR3nt: TGTGCCAGCAGTAGGGGACAGTTTGAAGCTTTCTTT
abundance: -
j_gene: TRBJ1-1
v_gene: TRBV2
d_gene: TRBD1

CDR3aa: CASSGPGLGGYTF
CDR3nt: TGTGCCAGTAGTGGGCCGGGGTTAGGAGGCTACACCTTC
abundance: -
j_gene: TRBJ1-2
v_gene: TRBV19
d_gene: -

CDR3aa: CASSLYRWTPQFF
CDR3nt: TGTGCCAGCAGCTTATATCGGTGGACGCCGCAGTTCTTC
abundance: once
j_gene: TRBJ2-1
v_gene: TRBV7-2
d_gene: -

CDR3aa: CASRGDFGNTIYF
CDR3nt: TGTGCCAGCCGAGGCGACTTTGGAAACACCATATATTTT
abundance: -
j_gene: TRBJ1-3
v_gene: TRBV28
d_gene: -

CDR3aa: CARKDQSGNTEAFF
CDR3nt: TGTGCCAGGAAAGATCAATCCGGGAACACTGAAGCTTTCTTT
abundance: -
j_gene: TRBJ1-1
v_gene: TRBV7-2
d_gene: -

CDR3aa: CASSRTRGTYNEQFF
CDR3nt: TGTGCCAGCAGCCGGACGCGGGGCACCTACAATGAGCAGTTCTTC
abundance: -
j_gene: TRBJ2-1
v_gene: TRBV7-3
d_gene: -

CDR3aa: CASSNLAGYEQYF
CDR3nt: TGTGCCAGTAGTAACCTAGCGGGCTACGAGCAGTACTTC
abundance: -
j_gene: TRBJ2-7
v_gene: TRBV19
d_gene: TRBD2

CDR3aa: CASSLGVAGGYEQYF
CDR3nt: TGTGCCAGCAGCTTAGGTGTAGCGGGAGGTTACGAGCAGTACTTC
abundance: -
j_gene: TRBJ2-7
v_gene: TRBV7-2
d_gene: TRBD2

CDR3aa: CATSREPGQGNTEAFF
CDR3nt: TGTGCCACCAGCAGAGAACCGGGACAGGGAAACACTGAAGCTTTCTTT
abundance: -
j_gene: TRBJ1-1
v_gene: TRBV15
d_gene: TRBD1

CDR3aa: CASSYPDGSYEQYF
CDR3nt: TGTGCCAGCAGTTACCCCGACGGCTCCTACGAGCAGTACTTC
abundance: once
j_gene: TRBJ2-7
v_gene: TRBV6-6
d_gene: -

CDR3aa: CASSIEAGTLYGYTF
CDR3nt: TGTGCCAGTAGTATAGAGGCAGGAACCCTCTATGGCTACACCTTC
abundance: -
j_gene: TRBJ1-2
v_gene: TRBV19
d_gene: -

CDR3aa: CATSRDPGGMHTGELFF
CDR3nt: TGTGCCACCAGCAGAGATCCCGGGGGCATGCATACCGGGGAGCTGTTTTTT
abundance: -
j_gene: TRBJ2-2
v_gene: TRBV15
d_gene: -

CDR3aa: CASRGTGGDQPQHF
CDR3nt: TGTGCCAGCAGAGGGACAGGGGGTGATCAGCCCCAGCATTTT
abundance: -
j_gene: TRBJ1-5
v_gene: TRBV2
d_gene: TRBD1

CDR3aa: CASRLSLAGGPSSYNEQFF
CDR3nt: TGTGCCAGCAGGTTGTCACTAGCGGGAGGGCCTAGCTCCTACAATGAGCAGTTCTTC
abundance: -
j_gene: TRBJ2-1
v_gene: TRBV27
d_gene: TRBD2

CDR3aa: CASRPVETQYF
CDR3nt: TGTGCCAGCAGACCTGTGGAGACCCAGTACTTC
abundance: once
j_gene: TRBJ2-5
v_gene: TRBV28
d_gene: -

CDR3aa: CASGRIAGYNEQFF
CDR3nt: TGTGCCAGCGGAAGAATAGCGGGGTACAATGAGCAGTTCTTC
abundance: -
j_gene: TRBJ2-1
v_gene: TRBV11-2
d_gene: TRBD2

CDR3aa: CASSIGGTGSSSGNTIYF
CDR3nt: TGTGCCAGCAGTATAGGGGGGACAGGATCGAGCTCTGGAAACACCATATATTTT
abundance: once
j_gene: TRBJ1-3
v_gene: TRBV28
d_gene: TRBD1

CDR3aa: CASSLGFSGGRDTQYF
CDR3nt: TGTGCCAGCAGCTTAGGTTTTAGCGGGGGCAGAGATACGCAGTATTTT
abundance: -
j_gene: TRBJ2-3
v_gene: TRBV11-3
d_gene: TRBD2

CDR3aa: CASRSTPISGNTIYF
CDR3nt: TGCGCCAGCAGATCTACTCCGATCTCTGGAAACACCATATATTTT
abundance: -
j_gene: TRBJ1-3
v_gene: TRBV5-1
d_gene: -

CDR3aa: CASSLGYRGVEQYF
CDR3nt: TGTGCCAGCAGTTTAGGTTACAGGGGAGTTGAGCAGTACTTC
abundance: -
j_gene: TRBJ2-7
v_gene: TRBV28
d_gene: TRBD1

CDR3aa: CAISESPEGREAFF
CDR3nt: TGTGCCATCAGTGAGTCCCCCGAGGGACGGGAAGCTTTCTTT
abundance: -
j_gene: TRBJ1-1
v_gene: TRBV10-3
d_gene: -

CDR3aa: CAISGTGLAAYEQYF
CDR3nt: TGTGCCATCAGTGGGACGGGACTAGCGGCCTACGAGCAGTACTTC
abundance: -
j_gene: TRBJ2-7
v_gene: TRBV10-3
d_gene: TRBD2

CDR3aa: CSAGWGATNYGYTF
CDR3nt: TGCAGCGCTGGGTGGGGGGCCACTAACTATGGCTACACCTTC
abundance: -
j_gene: TRBJ1-2
v_gene: TRBV29-1
d_gene: -

CDR3aa: CASSREGQNIQYF
CDR3nt: TGTGCCAGCAGCCGGGAAGGGCAAAACATTCAGTACTTC
abundance: -
j_gene: TRBJ2-4
v_gene: TRBV28
d_gene: -